This entry lists 15 T cell receptor beta chains sequenced from one sample in a study of response to subunit inactivated influenza vaccine (dated by TCRdb to 2016 to 2019). Library construction relied on RT-PCR. Sequenced using an Illumina HiSeq 2500. TCRdb reworked the public reads: Q25 trimming with fastp, MiXCR clone assembly, productive beta chains retained. Each entry is one CDR3 protein sequence, shown with its most common DNA and genes. The sample contains 500,000 to 600,000 distinct CDR3 sequences, 13% to 15% of them found a single time. Clones ranked in the top ten supply over 8.5% of the sample. This sample comprised PBMCs from blood, obtained 11 to 12 days after vaccination. These receptors were obtained from a man aged 45-65 years who received an inactivated influenza vaccine. Donor details come from another sample of the same person, matched by shared clones.

The J gene is TRBJ2-3, the V gene TRBV12-3 or TRBV12-4; perhaps TRBD2 as D (5 bases). Trimming stripped 1 base from V and 6 bases from J, with 11 bases between. There are 14 residues in the CDR3. CDR3 sequence reads: CASSLVRASDTQYF. The CDR3 nucleotides read TGTGCCAGCAGTTTAGTGAGGGCTAGTGATACGCAGTATTTT.

This clonotype came up many times. The chain couples TRBV15 to TRBJ1-1; D is possibly TRBD1 (5 bases). CDR1 is LNHNV and CDR2 is YYDKDF in the germline V gene (reference sequence). The CDR3 runs to 14 residues. V dropped 2 bases and J dropped 2 bases, with 9 bases sitting between them. Here the CDR3 reads CATSRRTGNTEAFF. The CDR3, as DNA: TGTGCCACCAGCAGAAGAACAGGTAACACTGAAGCTTTCTTT.

The sample holds a few counts of this clonotype. This rearrangement joins TRBV9 to TRBJ2-1, with D perhaps given as TRBD1 or TRBD2 (5 bases each). The CDR3 loop spans 16 amino acids. Trimming pared 4 bases from V and 7 bases from J, leaving 21 bases between. CDR1 SGDLS and CDR2 YYNGEE come from the germline V gene. In DNA form, the CDR3 reads TGTGCCAGCAGCTCACCTGGGACCTTAAGACTGAATGAGCAGTTCTTC. Residues: CASSSPGTLRLNEQFF.

This clonotype turned up a few times. The chain carries TRBV10-3 and TRBJ2-7; 9 nucleotides align to TRBD1. Trimming at V came to 4 bases and at J to 3 bases, leaving 4 bases not matched to a gene. This CDR3 is 14 amino acids long. Germline V gene sequence: CDR1 ENHRY, CDR2 SYGVKD. CDR3 protein: CAISAGTGIYEQYF. The CDR3 DNA reads as TGTGCCATCAGTGCCGGGACAGGGATCTACGAGCAGTACTTC.

The chain employs TRBV20-1 and TRBJ2-1, with D tentatively TRBD2 (9 bases). Trimming stripped 5 bases from V and 2 bases from J, with 19 bases between. CDR3 length: 16 amino acids. Germline V gives CDR1 DFQATT, CDR2 SNEGSKA (reference sequence). CDR3 sequence (DNA): TGCAGTGCTCTCAGGGGGCGGGGGGGGACCTACAATGAGCAGTTCTTC. The encoded protein is CSALRGRGGTYNEQFF.

This chain joins TRBV5-5 and TRBJ2-5; D call uncertain. The germline CDR1 and CDR2 sequences are SGHKS and YYEKEE (reference sequence). V was shortened by 0 bases and J by 2 bases, with 11 bases between the two germline ends. The CDR3 extends over 15 amino acids. CDR3 in DNA: TGTGCCAGCAGCTTGGGCGGATTCATACAAGAGACCCAGTACTTC. It translates to CASSLGGFIQETQYF.

The table lists this clonotype with a few counts. The chain uses TRBV30 and TRBJ2-5, with 7 bases matching TRBD2. This CDR3 has 16 amino acids. The V gene's germline CDR1 is GTSNPN and CDR2 SVGIG (reference sequence). Unmatched junction bases numbered 13, after V lost 2 bases and J lost 4 bases. The CDR3 nucleotides read TGTGCCTGGAGTCGCCTTCGAGCAAGCGGGATAGAGACCCAGTACTTC. Residues: CAWSRLRASGIETQYF.

This clonotype was counted at least ten times. V and J are TRBV9 and TRBJ2-3, with a possible D match to TRBD1 (6 bases). This CDR3 is built from 16 residues. Germline CDR1 is SGDLS and CDR2 is YYNGEE. V lost 0 bases and J lost 8, with 19 bases in between. The CDR3 bases are TGTGCCAGCAGCGTAGCGGGACAAGACCTTCCTGGTACGCAGTATTTT. This codes for CASSVAGQDLPGTQYF. Filled out from reference TRBV9 and TRBJ2-3, the complete variable domain reads DSGVTQTPKHLITATGQRVTLRCSPRSGDLSVYWYQQSLDQGLQFLIQYYNGEERAKGNILERFSAQQFPDLHSELNLSSLELGDSALYFCASSVAGQDLPGTQYFGPGTRLTVL.

The rearrangement links TRBV12-3 or TRBV12-4 to TRBJ2-1; 9 positions agree with TRBD1. This CDR3 comprises 14 residues. V trimming: 6 bases; J trimming: 4 bases; junction bases outside the gene matches: 4. The CDR3 DNA follows: TGTGCCAGCAGACCGGGACAGGGTTACAATGAGCAGTTCTTC. Residues: CASRPGQGYNEQFF.

The chain recombines TRBV7-2 with TRBJ2-7; TRBD1 matches 7 bases. The trim removed 5 bases at V and 1 base at J, leaving 8 bases unmatched. Germline lookup yields CDR1 SGHTA and CDR2 FQGNSA. This CDR3 contains 15 residues. Here the CDR3 reads CASSPRAGGSYEQYF. CDR3 DNA sequence: TGTGCCAGCAGCCCCCGGGCAGGGGGATCCTACGAGCAGTACTTC.

This clonotype was seen just once. The chain couples TRBV7-9 to TRBJ2-7; 9 nucleotides match TRBD2. CDR1 and CDR2 from the germline V gene are SEHNR and FQNEAQ (reference sequence). This CDR3 is built from 14 residues. V shed 5 bases, J shed 2 bases, and the junction held 4 bases outside the gene matches. The CDR3: CASSTGGGAYEQYF. DNA of the CDR3: TGTGCCAGCAGCACTGGCGGGGGGGCCTACGAGCAGTACTTC.

This clonotype appeared a few times. V is TRBV12-3 or TRBV12-4 and J is TRBJ2-2, with TRBD2 identical over 14 bases. The J segment lost 7 bases and the V segment lost 3 bases, leaving 4 bases of the junction unmatched. The CDR3 length is 16 residues. The CDR3 DNA reads as TGTGCCAGCAGTTTGGGACTAGCGGGAGTGTTCGGGGAGCTGTTTTTT. Protein: CASSLGLAGVFGELFF.

The chain employs TRBV6-1 and TRBJ2-2, with D perhaps matching TRBD1 (6 bases). CDR3 size: 15 residues. V was pared by 7 bases and J by 4 bases, with 16 bases between. Germline CDR1 MNHNS, CDR2 SASEGT. The CDR3 loop is CASTLGANPTGELFF. In nucleotides, the CDR3 is TGTGCCAGCACCCTGGGGGCAAACCCCACCGGGGAGCTGTTTTTT.

For the CDR3, the DNA is TGTGCCATCAGCGAAAGACAGGGGGCTGGGGAGGCTTTCTTT. Its protein is CAISERQGAGEAFF. The gene calls are TRBV10-3 and TRBJ1-1; TRBD1 aligns across 10 bases. The CDR3 runs to 14 residues. Losses at the gene ends were 6 bases for V and 11 bases for J; bases not matched to a gene: 12. In germline, CDR1 is ENHRY, CDR2 SYGVKD.

The V call is TRBV20-1, the J call TRBJ2-1, with TRBD2 identical over 12 bases. The trim removed 4 bases at V and 7 bases at J, leaving 8 bases unmatched. The germline gives CDR1 DFQATT, CDR2 SNEGSKA (reference sequence). This CDR3 region has 15 residues. CDR3 amino acids: CSATTLAGGWNEQFF. The CDR3 DNA reads TGCAGTGCTACCACGCTAGCGGGAGGGTGGAATGAGCAGTTCTTC.